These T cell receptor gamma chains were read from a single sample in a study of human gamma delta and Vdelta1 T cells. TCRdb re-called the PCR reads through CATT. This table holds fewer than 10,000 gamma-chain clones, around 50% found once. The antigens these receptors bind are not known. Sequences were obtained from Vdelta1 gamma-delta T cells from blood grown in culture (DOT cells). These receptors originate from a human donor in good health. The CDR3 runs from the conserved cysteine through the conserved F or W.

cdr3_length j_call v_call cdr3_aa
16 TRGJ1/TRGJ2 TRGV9 CALWETPPKHYYKKLF
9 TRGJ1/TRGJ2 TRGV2 CATWDGLLF
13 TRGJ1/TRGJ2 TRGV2 CATWDGNYYKKLF
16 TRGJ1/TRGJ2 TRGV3 CATWDRIEAGYYKKLF
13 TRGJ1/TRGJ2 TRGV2 CATWDGLYYKKLF
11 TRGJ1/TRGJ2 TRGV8 CATWRFSKKLF
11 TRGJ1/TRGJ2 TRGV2 CATWEMHKKLF
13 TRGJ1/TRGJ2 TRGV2 CATWDGRYYKKLF
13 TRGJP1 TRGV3 CATWDRPGWFKIF
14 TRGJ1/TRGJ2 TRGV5 CATWDRGTNYKKLF
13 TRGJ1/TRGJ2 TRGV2 CATWDGPPYKKLF
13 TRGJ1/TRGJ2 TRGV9 CALWELSYYKKLF
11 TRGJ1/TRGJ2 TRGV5 CATWDRYKKLF
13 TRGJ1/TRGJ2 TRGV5 CATWDRHPYKKLF
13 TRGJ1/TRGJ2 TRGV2 CATWDGLCYKKLF
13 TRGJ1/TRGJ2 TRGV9 CALWEVPYYKKLF
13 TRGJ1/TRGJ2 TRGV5 CATWDRRNYKKLF
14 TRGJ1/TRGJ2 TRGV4 CATWDEGIYYKKLF
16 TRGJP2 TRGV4 CATWPGPNSSDWIKTF
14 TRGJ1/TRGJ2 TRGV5 CATWDDGSYYKKLF
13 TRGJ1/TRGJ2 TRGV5 CATWDRLNYKKLF
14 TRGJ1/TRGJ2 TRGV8 CATWLRTDYYKKLF
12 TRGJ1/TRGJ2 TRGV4 CATWDGSLGKLF
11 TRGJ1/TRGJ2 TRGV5 CATWDRQAELF
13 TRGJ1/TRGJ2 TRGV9 CALWNTNYYKKLF
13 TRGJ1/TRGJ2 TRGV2 CATWDGPGYKKLF
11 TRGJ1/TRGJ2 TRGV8 CATWVNYKKLF
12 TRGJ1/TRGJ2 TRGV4 CATWDGLYKKLF
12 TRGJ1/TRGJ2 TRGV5 CATWESKYKKLF
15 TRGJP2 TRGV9 CALWEVIRGDWIKTF
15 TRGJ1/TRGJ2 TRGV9 CALWEAQGNYYKKLF
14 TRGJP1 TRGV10 CAAWDSVTGWFKIF
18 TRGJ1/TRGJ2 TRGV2 CATWDGLNSSPYYYKKLF
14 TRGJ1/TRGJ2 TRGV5 CATWDRPASGKKLF
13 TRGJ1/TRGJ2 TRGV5 CATWDRRNYKKLF
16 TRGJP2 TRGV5 CATWDRLIGVDWIKTF
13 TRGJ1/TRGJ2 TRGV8 CATWDRRPRKKLF
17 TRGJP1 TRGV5 CATWDRLPHTTGWFKIF
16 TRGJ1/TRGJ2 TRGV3 CATWDGRNSNYYKKLF
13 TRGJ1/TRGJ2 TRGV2 CATWDGPQYKKLF
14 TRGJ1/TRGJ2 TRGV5 CATWAPGAYYKKLF
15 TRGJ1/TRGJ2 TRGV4 CATWDLPAPKGKKLF
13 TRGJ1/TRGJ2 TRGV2 CATWDGPGSEKLF
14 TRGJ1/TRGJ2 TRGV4 CAAWDGPEYYKKLF
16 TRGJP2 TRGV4 CATWDGLTSSDWIKTF
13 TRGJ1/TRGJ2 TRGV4 CATCPRGGAKKLF
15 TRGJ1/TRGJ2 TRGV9 CALWEVPATYYKKLF
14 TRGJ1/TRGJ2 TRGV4 CATWTDSNYYKKLF